The 27 T cell receptor beta chains given below trace back to one sample, sequenced in a study of blood T cell repertoires in COVID-19. TCRdb keeps only in-frame clones here, not all; method: immunoSEQ multiplex PCR. In the table there are about 310,000 clones, around 87% of which are singletons. Sequencing used peripheral blood. The receptors derive from a man aged 70 or older with acute or convalescent COVID-19.

The chain links TRBV2 to TRBJ2-1; TRBD2 agrees at 11 bases. Germline V gene lookup returns CDR1 SNHLY and CDR2 FYNNEI. J gave up 7 bases and V 5 bases, and 4 bases lay outside the gene matches. CDR3 length equals 14 residues. The CDR3 DNA reads TGTGCCAGCAGTCCCTCTAGCGGGAGGAATGAGCAGTTCTTC. It translates to CASSPSSGRNEQFF.

This clone was seen a single time. The chain recombines TRBV7-2 with TRBJ2-1; D not certain. Germline CDR1 and CDR2: SGHTA and FQGNSA. V was clipped by 4 bases and J by 6 bases, with 10 bases between them. This CDR3 is 13 amino acids long. The CDR3 sequence: CASSSSGGNEQFF. In nucleotides, the CDR3 is TGTGCCAGCAGCTCTAGTGGCGGCAATGAGCAGTTCTTC.

The chain carries TRBV7-9 and TRBJ1-6; the match to TRBD1 covers 10 bases. CDR1 is SEHNR and CDR2 is FQNEAQ in the germline V gene (reference sequence). After removal of 3 bases from V and 9 bases from J, the junction contained 8 bases not matched to a gene. The CDR3 runs to 16 residues. CDR3 bases: TGTGCCAGCAGCTTCTGGACAGGGGGATACGGTTCACCCCTCCACTTT. Its translation is CASSFWTGGYGSPLHF.

This clone was seen just once. This chain joins TRBV5-1 and TRBJ2-3, with 10 bases that match TRBD1. The CDR3 is 17 amino acids. Germline V gene lookup returns CDR1 SGHRS and CDR2 YFSETQ. J was trimmed by 5 bases and V by 2 bases; bases with no gene match: 11. CDR3 protein: CASSFTARQGAGDTQYF. CDR3 bases: TGCGCCAGCAGCTTTACTGCCCGACAGGGGGCTGGAGATACGCAGTATTTT. Based on the CDR3 plus reference TRBV5-1 and TRBJ2-3, the full variable domain is KAGVTQTPRYLIKTRGQQVTLSCSPISGHRSVSWYQQTPGQGLQFLFEYFSETQRNKGNFPGRFSGRQFSNSRSEMNVSTLELGDSALYLCASSFTARQGAGDTQYFGPGTRLTVL.

The J gene is TRBJ1-2, the V gene TRBV11-1; a weak D match, TRBD1 (5 bases). The germline V gene has CDR1 SGHAT and CDR2 FQDESV (reference sequence). V dropped 5 bases and J dropped 2 bases, with 9 bases sitting between them. There are 13 residues in the CDR3. As DNA, the CDR3 is TGTGCCAGCAGCCCCCAGGGAAACTATGGCTACACCTTC. Residues: CASSPQGNYGYTF.

The rearrangement uses TRBV19 and TRBJ1-1; D might be TRBD1 (5 bases). Germline CDR1 reads LNHDA; CDR2 reads SQIVND (reference sequence). V gave up 5 bases and J gave up 0 bases, with 13 bases separating them. The CDR3 is made up of 15 amino acids. The CDR3 nucleotides read TGTGCCAGTAGTTTCCGGGACTCGATGAACACTGAAGCTTTCTTT. Amino acid sequence: CASSFRDSMNTEAFF.

The genes are TRBV28 and TRBJ2-7; D is possibly TRBD2 (6 bases). The CDR3 covers 14 residues. The germline V gene encodes CDR1 MDHEN and CDR2 SYDVKM. The V end lost 4 bases, the J end lost 5 bases, and 15 bases lay between the germline ends. Here the CDR3 reads CASSSGGLMDEQYF. The CDR3 DNA reads TGTGCCAGCAGTTCAGGCGGACTAATGGACGAGCAGTACTTC. Full variable domain (missing parts from reference TRBV28 and TRBJ2-7): DVKVTQSSRYLVKRTGEKVFLECVQDMDHENMFWYRQDPGLGLRLIYFSYDVKMKEKGDIPEGYSVSREKKERFSLILESASTNQTSMYLCASSSGGLMDEQYFGPGTRLTVT.

The chain links TRBV4-3 to TRBJ2-7, with TRBD2 identical over 9 bases. Looked up from germline, CDR1 is LGHNA and CDR2 is YSLEER. V shed 3 bases, J shed 0 bases, and the junction held 3 bases outside the gene matches. CDR3 size: 15 residues. Written as DNA, the CDR3 is TGCGCCAGCAGCCAGGCGGGAGGGGGCTCCTACGAGCAGTACTTC. As protein: CASSQAGGGSYEQYF.

This chain uses TRBV24-1 with TRBJ2-4; D is possibly TRBD1 (5 bases). V lost 9 bases and J lost 3, with 17 bases in between. The germline CDR1 and CDR2 sequences are KGHDR and SFDVKD. The CDR3 is made up of 15 amino acids. The CDR3 DNA sequence: TGTGCCACCGGCCCTGGCCAGGGCAACAAAAACATTCAGTACTTC. Its protein product is CATGPGQGNKNIQYF.

This chain uses TRBV19 with TRBJ2-7; 9 bases fit TRBD1. The trim removed 3 bases at V and 3 bases at J, leaving 9 bases unmatched. The germline V gene has CDR1 LNHDA and CDR2 SQIVND (reference sequence). This CDR3 contains 16 residues. Here the CDR3 reads CASSMGGQGLVYEQYF. In DNA form, the CDR3 reads TGTGCCAGTAGTATGGGAGGACAGGGGCTGGTCTACGAGCAGTACTTC.

The chain uses TRBV5-1 and TRBJ2-3; weak D call: TRBD2 (5 bases). Germline V gene data show CDR1 as SGHRS and CDR2 as YFSETQ. The CDR3 is 15 residues long. The germline V and J ends were trimmed by 1 base and 2 bases, with 11 bases remaining between them. The CDR3 here is CASSLLRGFTDTQYF. The CDR3 region has the DNA TGCGCCAGCAGCTTGCTCCGAGGGTTCACAGATACGCAGTATTTT.

The rearrangement joins TRBV7-2 to TRBJ2-1; 7 nucleotides agree with TRBD2. The CDR3 consists of 14 residues. With 4 bases clipped from V and 12 bases from J, the junction kept 12 bases outside the gene matches. Germline V gene data show CDR1 as SGHTA and CDR2 as FQGNSA. CDR3 DNA: TGTGCCAGCAGCTCATCGGGACTATCCCCCCCGCAGTTCTTC. This codes for CASSSSGLSPPQFF.

This chain's CDR3 is CASSQDKLASGELFF. CDR3 in DNA: TGCGCCAGCAGCCAAGATAAACTAGCTTCCGGGGAGCTGTTTTTT. The chain carries TRBV4-1 and TRBJ2-2; TRBD2 might be the D (6 bases). V shed 0 bases and J shed 6 bases, with 11 bases lying between them. CDR3 length: 15 amino acids. Per the germline V gene, CDR1 is MGHRA and CDR2 is YSYEKL.

The chain carries TRBV12-3 or TRBV12-4 and TRBJ2-7, with D uncertain. This CDR3 has 12 residues. V lost 6 bases, J lost 9 bases, and 15 bases lay in between. This CDR3 is CASSRGLGSQYF. The CDR3 DNA sequence: TGTGCCAGCAGCCGCGGTCTGGGTTCGCAGTACTTC.

This sequence joins TRBV28 and TRBJ2-2; D might be TRBD1 (5 bases). Germline CDR1 and CDR2: MDHEN and SYDVKM. Trimming pared 6 bases from V and 5 bases from J, leaving 7 bases between. This CDR3 comprises 12 residues. The DNA of the CDR3 is TGTGCCAGCAGGCAGGGAACCGGGGAGCTGTTTTTT. Translated: CASRQGTGELFF.

The rearrangement links TRBV14 to TRBJ1-2; no reliable D call. The CDR3 has 15 amino acids. The V gene's germline CDR1 is SGHDN and CDR2 FVKESK. V lost 1 base to trimming and J lost 5 bases, with 14 bases between them. The CDR3 spells CASSQVARWLYGYTF. The CDR3 region has the DNA TGTGCCAGCAGCCAAGTTGCCAGGTGGCTTTATGGCTACACCTTC. Full variable domain (remainder filled in from reference TRBV14 and TRBJ1-2): EAGVTQFPSHSVIEKGQTVTLRCDPISGHDNLYWYRRVMGKEIKFLLHFVKESKQDESGMPNNRFLAERTGGTYSTLKVQPAELEDSGVYFCASSQVARWLYGYTFGSGTRLTVV.

The CDR3 sequence is CARIRRGGHEKLFF. CDR3 nucleotide sequence: TGTGCAAGAATAAGGCGGGGGGGTCATGAAAAACTGTTTTTT. The chain employs TRBV12-2 and TRBJ1-4. TRBV12-2 is marked as a pseudogene. This CDR3 contains 14 residues.

CDR3 bases: TGTGCCAGCAGTGAACTCGGGGTTATCTCTACAGATACGCAGTATTTT. This encodes CASSELGVISTDTQYF. The chain joins TRBV2 to TRBJ2-3, with D maybe TRBD2 (5 bases). CDR3 length: 16 amino acids. Germline CDR1 SNHLY, CDR2 FYNNEI. V shed 2 bases and J shed 3 bases, with 15 bases lying between them.

The rearrangement uses TRBV6-6 and TRBJ2-7; D may be TRBD1 (6 bases). Looked up from germline, CDR1 is MNHNY and CDR2 is SVGAGI (reference sequence). The CDR3 is 14 amino acids. Trimming removed 5 bases at V and 3 bases at J, with 14 bases between. CDR3 bases: TGTGCCAGCAGTCCCCAGACAGGCTACTACGAGCAGTACTTC. Translating gives CASSPQTGYYEQYF.

V gene TRBV11-2 combines with J gene TRBJ2-3; 9 bases align to TRBD2. This CDR3 spans 17 amino acids. CDR1 is SGHAT and CDR2 is FQNNGV in the germline V gene. V gave up 5 bases and J gave up 5 bases; unmatched junction bases: 14. The DNA of the CDR3 is TGTGCCAGCAGCCCCACCCCCAGCGGGGGGTCGAAAGATACGCAGTATTTT. It yields the protein CASSPTPSGGSKDTQYF.

The V and J genes are TRBV15 and TRBJ2-7; 7 nucleotides match TRBD1. Trimming cost V 3 bases and J 6 bases; bases outside gene matches: 8. The CDR3 is 14 amino acids. Germline CDR1 reads LNHNV; CDR2 reads YYDKDF (reference sequence). This chain's CDR3 is CATSRYRGSREQYF. CDR3 in DNA: TGTGCCACCAGCAGGTACAGGGGTTCACGCGAGCAGTACTTC.

V is TRBV5-8 and J is TRBJ2-5, with TRBD1 matching over 9 bases. The ends lost 1 base at V and 5 bases at J; junction bases unmatched: 3. This CDR3 region has 14 residues. Looked up from germline, CDR1 is SGHTS and CDR2 is YDEGEE. The CDR3 loop reads CASSLRDRVETQYF. CDR3 bases: TGTGCCAGCAGCTTGAGGGACAGGGTTGAGACCCAGTACTTC.

The genes are TRBV4-2 and TRBJ1-6, with 7 nucleotides matching TRBD1. Germline trimming cut 3 bases from V and 5 bases from J; bases unmatched to any gene: 7. This CDR3 has 16 residues. Germline V CDR1 and CDR2: LGHNA, YNFKEQ. CDR3 residues: CASSHYFGTDNSPLHF. CDR3 in DNA: TGTGCCAGCAGCCACTACTTCGGGACAGATAATTCACCCCTCCACTTT.

The chain links TRBV19 to TRBJ2-2, with 8 bases matching TRBD1. Germline lookup yields CDR1 LNHDA and CDR2 SQIVND (reference sequence). V gave up 3 bases and J gave up 7 bases; unmatched junction bases: 10. The CDR3 has 16 residues. The CDR3 loop is CASSMGAGGRIGELFF. For the CDR3, the DNA is TGTGCCAGTAGTATGGGGGCAGGGGGCAGGATCGGGGAGCTGTTTTTT.

This chain links TRBV18 with TRBJ2-7, with D perhaps matching TRBD2 (5 bases). From germline, CDR1 is KGHSH and CDR2 LQKENI. This CDR3 region has 13 residues. Between the trimmed V and J ends, which lost 3 bases and 5 bases, there was a span of 11 bases. Here the CDR3 reads CASSPRRNNEQYF. The CDR3 nucleotides are TGTGCCAGCTCACCGAGGAGGAACAACGAGCAGTACTTC.

The sample holds a few counts of this clone. This chain uses TRBV11-2 with TRBJ2-1, with 7 bases matching TRBD2. CDR1 SGHAT and CDR2 FQNNGV come from the germline V gene. With 5 bases clipped from V and 4 bases from J, the junction kept 8 bases outside the gene matches. The CDR3 totals 15 residues. CDR3 loop: CASSPLGGRYNEQFF. In DNA form, the CDR3 reads TGTGCCAGCAGCCCATTGGGCGGGAGATACAATGAGCAGTTCTTC.

This clone appeared once. This chain joins TRBV28 and TRBJ1-4; 8 bases line up with TRBD1. Germline V gene lookup returns CDR1 MDHEN and CDR2 SYDVKM. The CDR3 is made up of 16 amino acids. Trimming removed 1 base from V and 7 bases from J; junction bases left unmatched: 8. The CDR3 spells CASSLSAGGAAEKLFF. The CDR3 coding sequence is TGTGCCAGCAGTTTATCGGCAGGGGGCGCGGCTGAAAAACTGTTTTTT.